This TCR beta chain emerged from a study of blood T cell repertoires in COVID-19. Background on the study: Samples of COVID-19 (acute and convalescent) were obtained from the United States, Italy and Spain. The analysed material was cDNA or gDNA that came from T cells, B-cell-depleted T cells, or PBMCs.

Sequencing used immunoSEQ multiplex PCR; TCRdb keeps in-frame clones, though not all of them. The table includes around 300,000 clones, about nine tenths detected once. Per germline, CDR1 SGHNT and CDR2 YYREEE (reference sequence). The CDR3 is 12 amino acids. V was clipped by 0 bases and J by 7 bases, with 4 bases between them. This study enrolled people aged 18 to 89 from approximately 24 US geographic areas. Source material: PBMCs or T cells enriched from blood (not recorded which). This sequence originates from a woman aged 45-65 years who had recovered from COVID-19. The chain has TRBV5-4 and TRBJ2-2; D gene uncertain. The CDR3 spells CASSLDIGELFF. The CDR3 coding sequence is TGTGCCAGCAGCTTGGACATCGGGGAGCTGTTTTTT. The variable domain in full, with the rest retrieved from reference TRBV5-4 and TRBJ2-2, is ETGVTQSPTHLIKTRGQQVTLRCSSQSGHNTVSWYQQALGQGPQFIFQYYREEENGRGNFPPRFSGLQFPNYSSELNVNALELDDSALYLCASSLDIGELFFGEGSRLTVL.